A single sample gave rise to the 14 T cell receptor beta chains below, sequenced in a study of beta chain features in type 1 diabetes (dated by TCRdb to between 2017 and 2018). The protocol used for the library was the immunoSEQ multiplex PCR assay. The High Capacity cDNA Reverse Transcription Kit was used to reverse transcribe all of the isolated RNA, meaning that expressed TCRB transcripts were what got sequenced. TCRdb holds this immuneACCESS table with in-frame rearrangements only. Some clones are missing; in checked studies, unresolved V genes explain under half, and the rest has no known cause. The sample table contains 450,000 to 600,000 clones; only one count was recorded for roughly 30% of them. Of the sample, 0.05% to 0.065% falls within the top ten clones. The sequenced sample consisted of naive CD4+ T cells from blood. Sample cell subset or site, as interpreted from the label and publication: true naive CD4+ T cells. The receptors were sampled from a man between 18 and 29 years old in good health.

The genes are TRBV2 and TRBJ2-1; D call uncertain. This CDR3 has 11 residues. Trimming left V 5 bases short and J 6 bases short, with 5 bases between. Germline V CDR1 and CDR2: SNHLY, FYNNEI. The CDR3 spells CASSYVNEQFF. The CDR3, as DNA: TGTGCCAGCAGTTACGTCAATGAGCAGTTCTTC.

This chain uses TRBV29-1 with TRBJ2-7, with 12 bases fitting TRBD2. The V segment lost 2 bases and the J segment 2 bases; nucleotides outside the gene matches: 7. Germline-derived CDR1 and CDR2 are SQVTM and ANQGSEA. This CDR3 region has 16 residues. CDR3 coding DNA: TGCAGCGTTGAATGGTTTAGGACTAGCGGGGCCTACGAGCAGTACTTC. Protein sequence: CSVEWFRTSGAYEQYF.

This clone has a handful of counts. The J gene is TRBJ2-3, the V gene TRBV7-9; TRBD2 might be the D (5 bases). V lost 8 bases and J lost 0, with 9 bases in between. Germline V gene sequence: CDR1 SEHNR, CDR2 FQNEAQ (reference sequence). The CDR3 consists of 13 residues. DNA of the CDR3: TGTGCCAGCGAACTAGGGAGCACAGATACGCAGTATTTT. This gives the protein CASELGSTDTQYF.

The chain recombines TRBV29-1 with TRBJ1-2; TRBD1 is a possible D gene (5 bases). This CDR3 comprises 13 residues. Germline V gives CDR1 SQVTM, CDR2 ANQGSEA. V lost 0 bases and J 8 bases, leaving 13 bases between the germline ends. CDR3 sequence (DNA): TGCAGCGTTGAAGATCCCGAAGGGACCGGCTACACCTTC. Translated: CSVEDPEGTGYTF.

This clone has a handful of counts. The J gene is TRBJ2-4, the V gene TRBV30; a weak D match, TRBD1 (6 bases). This CDR3 is 13 amino acids long. The V and J ends lost 0 bases and 9 bases respectively, with 12 bases between them. Germline lookup yields CDR1 GTSNPN and CDR2 SVGIG (reference sequence). This CDR3 reads CAWSVNRVGIQYF. The CDR3 DNA follows: TGTGCCTGGAGTGTAAACAGGGTCGGCATTCAGTACTTC. The full variable domain, its missing parts supplied by reference TRBV30 and TRBJ2-4, is SQTIHQWPATLVQPVGSPLSLECTVEGTSNPNLYWYRQAAGRGLQLLFYSVGIGQISSEVPQNLSASRPQDRQFILSSKKLLLSDSGFYLCAWSVNRVGIQYFGAGTRLSVL.

V usage is TRBV5-6 and J usage is TRBJ2-1; unclear D gene. V was shortened by 2 bases and J by 14 bases, with 11 bases between the two germline ends. The CDR3 runs 11 residues. Germline CDR1 reads SGHDT; CDR2 reads YYEEEE. The CDR3 spells CASSFGRSEFF. In nucleotides, the CDR3 is TGTGCCAGCAGCTTCGGGCGATCGGAGTTCTTC.

This clone showed up just a few times. The V call is TRBV7-8, the J call TRBJ2-4, with unresolved D. Germline V gene data show CDR1 as SGHVS and CDR2 as FQNEAQ. The CDR3 sequence is 12 residues long. V lost 5 bases, J lost 6 bases, and 8 bases lay in between. The CDR3 spells CASSPLVNIQYF. The CDR3 DNA reads as TGTGCCAGCAGCCCGCTAGTAAACATTCAGTACTTC.

Notes on this clone: Other nucleotide sequences in the sample specify the same CDR3. This sequence joins TRBV7-2 and TRBJ2-1, with a possible D match to TRBD1 (5 bases). The CDR3 runs to 14 residues. Trimming took 1 base from V and 1 from J, leaving 5 bases between them. Germline-derived CDR1 and CDR2 are SGHTA and FQGNSA. The DNA of the CDR3 is TGTGCCAGCAGCTTAGACAGGTCCTACAATGAGCAGTTCTTC. Translation gives CASSLDRSYNEQFF.

The rearrangement uses TRBV9 and TRBJ2-7; 11 nucleotides align to TRBD2. Germline V gene lookup returns CDR1 SGDLS and CDR2 YYNGEE. The CDR3 totals 14 residues. The ends lost 4 bases at V and 2 bases at J; junction bases unmatched: 2. In DNA form, the CDR3 reads TGTGCCAGCAGCCCGACTAGCGGGACCTACGAGCAGTACTTC. Its translation is CASSPTSGTYEQYF.

This CDR3 reads CASSQGMATGTNQPQHF. In nucleotides, the CDR3 is TGCGCCAGCAGCCAGGGAATGGCTACAGGGACGAATCAGCCCCAGCATTTT. V and J are TRBV4-1 and TRBJ1-5; maybe TRBD1 (6 bases). CDR1 is MGHRA and CDR2 is YSYEKL in the germline V gene. The CDR3 sequence is 17 residues long. V was cut by 3 bases and J by 4 bases, with 19 bases left in between.

The V gene is TRBV6-6, the J gene TRBJ2-6; D gene unclear. The germline CDR1 and CDR2 sequences are MNHNY and SVGAGI (reference sequence). The ends were cut back, 6 bases at V and 4 bases at J, with 16 bases in the middle. The CDR3 runs 16 residues. In DNA, the CDR3 is TGTGCCAGCAGCAACGGGCCAGGTGCCGGGGCCAACGTCCTGACTTTC. This translates into CASSNGPGAGANVLTF.

Only a few counts were recorded for this clone. This chain links TRBV9 with TRBJ2-5; TRBD2 is a possible D gene (6 bases). Germline V gene data show CDR1 as SGDLS and CDR2 as YYNGEE. This CDR3 region has 18 residues. The germline V and J ends were trimmed by 0 bases and 4 bases, with 22 bases remaining between them. This CDR3 is CASSVAREDRAIPETQYF. Here the CDR3 DNA reads TGTGCCAGCAGCGTAGCTAGGGAGGATCGAGCGATCCCAGAGACCCAGTACTTC.

This chain connects TRBV7-2 to TRBJ2-3, with D possibly being TRBD1 or TRBD2 (5 bases each). CDR3 length equals 17 residues. CDR1 and CDR2 from the germline V gene are SGHTA and FQGNSA. With 5 bases removed from V and 1 base from J, the gap between germline ends came to 19 bases. CDR3 bases: TGTGCCAGCAGCCACCGGGGCCAGCCTGGCGGCACAGATACGCAGTATTTT. It specifies CASSHRGQPGGTDTQYF.

This clone was counted only a few times. The chain links TRBV30 to TRBJ2-7; D not certain. Germline V gene lookup returns CDR1 GTSNPN and CDR2 SVGIG (reference sequence). The CDR3 runs 14 residues. The V and J ends lost 5 bases and 0 bases respectively, with 14 bases between them. The CDR3 DNA reads as TGTGCCTGGGACCCGGGCCCAAGCTCCTACGAGCAGTACTTC. The encoded protein is CAWDPGPSSYEQYF.